Detailed here is one T cell receptor beta chain. Its cognate antigen has yet to be identified. There are no base qualities to consult, and no much larger clone falls within one base. The germline V gene provides CDR1 KGHDR and CDR2 SFDVKD. The junction shows trimming of 3 bases on V and 2 bases on J, and the gene matches do not reach 3 bases of it. CDR3 length: 14 amino acids, cysteine to phenylalanine. Only the CDR3 part of the read is kept: 42 bases, read in frame from the first base. In the prospective study, participants were 18 to 89 years old, resided in about two dozen geographic areas of the United States, and were enrolled through a virtual design. To assign participants to cohorts, the prospective study relied on clinical history that participants themselves reported in a screening survey and a study questionnaire. Each participant in the prospective study had whole blood, serum and a nasopharyngeal or oropharyngeal swab collected by mobile phlebotomists. Additional blood draws and questionnaires over a roughly two-month period could optionally be provided by prospective study participants. Prospective study blood samples were shipped either frozen or at room temperature before DNA extraction.

TCRbeta CDR3 regions were amplified from genomic DNA using the immunoSEQ Assay, a bias-controlled multiplex PCR. As for the original processing: The number of nucleated cells in each sample was estimated from the amplification of reference gene primers within the assay. Sequence reads were collapsed and filtered to measure the absolute abundance of every unique TCRbeta CDR3 rearrangement. For each sample, productive Simpson clonality was calculated as the square root of Simpson's diversity index across productive rearrangements. Drawn from immuneACCESS, this table holds only the in-frame rearrangements with V and J called that TCRdb kept. Clones are partly lost; checked studies trace under half to an unresolved V gene and leave the rest unexplained. D and trimming were read from the DNA, whereas the V and J calls and clone size are those reported in that table. Present in this sample are fewer than 350,000 clones, approximately 91% of which were seen just once. The top ten clones comprise approximately 2.5% of the sample.

The entry originates in a study of blood T cell repertoires in COVID-19 (TCRdb year 2020). In the study overall: The collaborator samples originated in the United States, Italy and Spain and spanned the acute and convalescent phases of COVID-19. The prospective study material was composed of cDNA or gDNA derived from T cells, B-cell-depleted T cells, or PBMCs. The dataset comprised deeply sampled blood TCRbeta repertoires from subjects exposed to, actively infected with, or recovered from COVID-19. A freely available public database, intended as a resource for researchers studying the immune response to SARS-CoV-2, is where the repertoires were released. Samples were obtained from the ongoing ImmuneRACE study (first 160 participants) and from over 1,000 subjects provided by 6 global collaborators. Sample metadata almost always included a de-identified subject ID, COVID-19 status, age in years and sex. Where available, HLA class I and class II types were obtained from metadata supplied by the sample provider rather than from assay-based typing. Points the paper makes about the study in general: Clinical and demographic metadata were provided uncurated, with the amount varying by source and participant.

The material sequenced was PBMCs or T cells enriched from blood (not recorded which). The source of this sequence is a woman in her forties with acute COVID-19. The V gene is TRBV24-1 and the J gene is TRBJ2-7, with TRBD1 matching 7 junction bases. The sequence in DNA is TGTGCCACCAGTGATCCGGGACAGCCCTACGAGCAGTACTTC. Translated, this is CATSDPGQPYEQYF.